The source of this TCR beta chain is a study of blood T cell repertoires in COVID-19 (dated by TCRdb to about 2020). The study in broad terms: Collaborator samples came from the United States, Italy and Spain and covered acute and convalescent phases of COVID-19. The material from the prospective study consisted of cDNA or gDNA derived from T cells, B-cell-depleted T cells, or PBMCs. Subjects who had been exposed to COVID-19, were actively infected with it, or had recovered from it provided the deeply sampled blood TCRbeta repertoires that made up the dataset. A freely available public database, intended as a resource for researchers studying the immune response to SARS-CoV-2, is where the repertoires were released. Samples were obtained from the ongoing ImmuneRACE study (first 160 participants) and from about 1,300 subjects provided by 6 global collaborators. Sample metadata almost always included a de-identified subject ID, COVID-19 status, age in years and sex. Where HLA class I and class II types were available, the types were taken from metadata supplied by the sample provider, not from assay-based typing.

The CDR3 has 15 amino acids, counting the end cysteine and phenylalanine. Just the 45-base CDR3 DNA is kept, in frame starting at base 1. After removal of 1 base from V and 3 bases from J, the junction retains 5 bases not matched to a gene. The germline V gene encodes CDR1 SQVTM and CDR2 ANQGSEA. The study at large found these results: How much clinical and demographic metadata was included differed by source and by participant, and the metadata was provided uncurated.

TCRbeta CDR3 regions were amplified from genomic DNA by means of the immunoSEQ Assay, a bias-controlled multiplex PCR. The study's own analysis went as follows. The number of nucleated cells in each sample was estimated by amplification of reference gene primers within the assay. To quantify the absolute abundance of each unique TCRbeta CDR3 rearrangement, sequence reads were collapsed and filtered. Productive Simpson clonality was computed per sample as the square root of Simpson's diversity index over productive rearrangements. Not all clones reach the TCRdb copy of this immuneACCESS table, which keeps in-frame sequences only. Checked studies attribute under half of the gap to unresolved V genes and leave the rest unexplained. The D gene and trimming were derived from the DNA, and the V and J assignments and clone size from that table. The sample data list more than 200,000 clones, and over 75% of these were observed just once. The ten largest clonotypes hold 6% to 9.5% of the sample.

About this clone itself: Its binding antigen is unknown. Base qualities are not recorded, but no much larger clone differs from it by a single base.

Collaborating institutions collected whole blood in K2EDTA tubes following their own protocols. For TCRbeta analysis, collaborators shipped samples as frozen whole blood, isolated PBMCs, or DNA extracted from either of those sample types. The receptor was isolated from a woman older than 75 with acute or convalescent COVID-19. Sequencing was done on a sample of peripheral blood. Recombination linked TRBV29-1 to TRBJ1-5; TRBD1 fits 8 bases in the junction. For the CDR3, the sequence is CSVEGPGGLNQPQHF. The DNA sequence reads TGCAGCGTTGAAGGGCCAGGGGGCCTCAATCAGCCCCAGCATTTT.